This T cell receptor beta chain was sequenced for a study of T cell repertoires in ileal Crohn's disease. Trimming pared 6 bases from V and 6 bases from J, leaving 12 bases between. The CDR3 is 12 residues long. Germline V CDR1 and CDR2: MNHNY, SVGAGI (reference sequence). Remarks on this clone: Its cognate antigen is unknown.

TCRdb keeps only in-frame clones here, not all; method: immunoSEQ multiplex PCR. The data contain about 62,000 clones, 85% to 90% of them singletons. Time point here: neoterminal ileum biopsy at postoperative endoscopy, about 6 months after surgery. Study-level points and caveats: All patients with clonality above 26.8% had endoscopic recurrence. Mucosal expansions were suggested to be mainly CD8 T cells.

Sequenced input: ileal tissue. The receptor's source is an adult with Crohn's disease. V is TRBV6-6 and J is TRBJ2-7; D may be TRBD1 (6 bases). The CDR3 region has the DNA TGTGCCAGCAGCCTCGGACAGACCGAGCAGTACTTC. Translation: CASSLGQTEQYF.